Below, 20 T cell receptor beta chains from the same sample are listed, as sequenced in a study of OX40 agonist ivuxolimab in advanced cancers. Clones were read by immunoSEQ multiplex PCR, and TCRdb kept only the in-frame ones, dropping some. Of tens of thousands of clones listed, over 75% are singletons. The sequencing used CD4+ or CD8+ T cells sorted from blood, collected in a trial of the OX40 agonist ivuxolimab. These receptors were obtained from an adult with an advanced solid tumor such as melanoma, head and neck, liver or kidney cancer.

The chain links TRBV28 to TRBJ1-5, with 8 positions matching TRBD1. Germline V CDR1 and CDR2: MDHEN, SYDVKM. This CDR3 comprises 13 residues. After removal of 5 bases from V and 6 bases from J, the junction contained 3 bases not matched to a gene. CDR3 region: CASSLRGRQPQHF. CDR3 DNA: TGTGCCAGCAGTCTCAGGGGGCGTCAGCCCCAGCATTTT.

The V gene is TRBV5-4, the J gene TRBJ2-3; tentatively, D is TRBD2 (5 bases). This CDR3 is 12 amino acids long. Deletions cut 7 bases from V and 3 bases from J, with 9 bases between. CDR1 and CDR2 from the germline V gene are SGHNT and YYREEE (reference sequence). CDR3 sequence reads: CASASGTDTQYF. CDR3 coding DNA: TGTGCCAGCGCCTCGGGAACAGATACGCAGTATTTT.

The chain couples TRBV5-1 to TRBJ1-1; D remains unclear. Per the germline V gene, CDR1 is SGHRS and CDR2 is YFSETQ. V was shortened by 0 bases and J by 7 bases, with 13 bases between the two germline ends. The length of the CDR3 is 14 residues. The CDR3 bases are TGCGCCAGCAGCTTGGGGGCAGAGACCATTGAAGCTTTCTTT. Translated, it gives CASSLGAETIEAFF. The variable domain in full, completed from reference TRBV5-1 and TRBJ1-1, reads KAGVTQTPRYLIKTRGQQVTLSCSPISGHRSVSWYQQTPGQGLQFLFEYFSETQRNKGNFPGRFSGRQFSNSRSEMNVSTLELGDSALYLCASSLGAETIEAFFGQGTRLTVV.

The chain has TRBV6-1 and TRBJ1-4; D is perhaps TRBD1 (5 bases). There are 15 residues in the CDR3. Germline V lookup: CDR1 MNHNS, CDR2 SASEGT. V was shortened by 4 bases and J by 4 bases, with 13 bases between the two germline ends. CDR3 sequence (DNA): TGTGCCAGCAGTGCCCAGGGTGTTATTAATGAAAAACTGTTTTTT. Translated, it gives CASSAQGVINEKLFF.

The rearrangement links TRBV11-3 to TRBJ2-1; 11 bases fit TRBD2. This CDR3 has 15 residues. V lost 5 bases, J lost 3 bases, and 3 bases stayed unmatched. In germline, CDR1 is SGHNT, CDR2 YENEEA. CDR3 loop: CASSPGTSGYNEQFF. CDR3 DNA sequence: TGTGCCAGCAGCCCCGGGACTAGCGGCTACAATGAGCAGTTCTTC. Full variable domain (remainder filled in from reference TRBV11-3 and TRBJ2-1): EAGVVQSPRYKIIEKKQPVAFWCNPISGHNTLYWYLQNLGQGPELLIRYENEEAVDDSQLPKDRFSAERLKGVDSTLKIQPAELGDSAVYLCASSPGTSGYNEQFFGPGTRLTVL.

This chain uses TRBV4-3 with TRBJ2-7; TRBD2 agrees at 7 bases. The CDR3 runs to 15 residues. Looked up from germline, CDR1 is LGHNA and CDR2 is YSLEER. With V trimmed by 0 bases and J by 5 bases, 7 bases remained unmatched. CDR3 sequence (DNA): TGCGCCAGCAGCCAAGATGGGGCGGGAGAAGACGAGCAGTACTTC. This codes for CASSQDGAGEDEQYF.

The V gene is TRBV28, the J gene TRBJ2-7, with D unclear. The germline CDR1 and CDR2 sequences are MDHEN and SYDVKM. The CDR3 totals 13 residues. With 7 bases removed from V and 2 bases from J, the gap between germline ends came to 12 bases. CDR3: CASTPLVPYEQYF. In DNA, the CDR3 is TGTGCCAGCACCCCCCTCGTGCCCTACGAGCAGTACTTC.

This clone was seen once. The chain is built from TRBV11-2 and TRBJ2-5; D remains ambiguous. The end of the DNA fits TRBJ2-7 better, so the J call may be wrong. CDR3 length equals 10 residues. CDR1 SGHAT and CDR2 FQNNGV come from the germline V gene. The CDR3 coding sequence is TGTGCCAGCAGCTTGAGCGAGCAGTACTTC. Translation gives CASSLSEQYF.

Here the CDR3 DNA reads TGTGCCAGCAGTGAAGAGGTCCAGGCAGGCTGGGGCTACACCTTC. It translates to CASSEEVQAGWGYTF. The chain employs TRBV2 and TRBJ1-2; no clear D gene. Germline CDR1 is SNHLY and CDR2 is FYNNEI. The CDR3 consists of 15 residues. Trimming removed 1 base from V and 8 bases from J, with 17 bases in between. Combining the CDR3 with reference TRBV2 and TRBJ1-2 gives the whole variable domain EPEVTQTPSHQVTQMGQEVILRCVPISNHLYFYWYRQILGQKVEFLVSFYNNEISEKSEIFDDQFSVERPDGSNFTLKIRSTKLEDSAMYFCASSEEVQAGWGYTFGSGTRLTVV.

V is TRBV28 and J is TRBJ1-5; no clear D. V was clipped by 0 bases and J by 3 bases, with 6 bases between them. The CDR3 length is 14 residues. Looked up from germline, CDR1 is MDHEN and CDR2 is SYDVKM. This chain's CDR3 is CASSLWTANQPQHF. The CDR3 nucleotides read TGTGCCAGCAGTTTATGGACCGCCAATCAGCCCCAGCATTTT.

The chain carries TRBV11-1 and TRBJ2-7; 8 positions match TRBD1. Germline-derived CDR1 and CDR2 are SGHAT and FQDESV (reference sequence). V gave up 6 bases and J gave up 0 bases; unmatched junction bases: 7. CDR3 size: 15 residues. The CDR3 DNA reads TGTGCCAGCAGTTACGGACAGGGACCCTCCTACGAGCAGTACGTC. The encoded protein is CASSYGQGPSYEQYV.

The gene calls are TRBV12-1 and TRBJ1-5. TRBV12-1 is tagged as a pseudogene. This CDR3 is 12 amino acids long. This CDR3 reads CASSFGNQPQHF. DNA of the CDR3: TGTGCCAGCAGCTTTGGCAATCAGCCCCAGCATTTT.

The CDR3 protein is CASSYSITSGYNEQFF. The CDR3 DNA is TGTGCCAGCAGTTACTCGATAACTAGCGGCTACAATGAGCAGTTCTTC. The chain joins TRBV6-6 to TRBJ2-1; 8 bases fit TRBD2. The CDR3 is 16 residues long. V was clipped by 0 bases and J by 3 bases; unmatched bases: 4. Germline assignment: CDR1 MNHNY and CDR2 SVGAGI (reference sequence).

The chain uses TRBV4-1 and TRBJ1-1; D unclear. The CDR3 runs 16 residues. CDR1 MGHRA and CDR2 YSYEKL come from the germline V gene. The V end lost 0 bases, the J end lost 1 base, and 12 bases lay between the germline ends. The CDR3 DNA reads TGCGCCAGCAGCCAAGAGATAGTCCGGAGGAACACTGAAGCTTTCTTT. Amino acids: CASSQEIVRRNTEAFF.

By its share, this clone is large. The J gene is TRBJ2-5, the V gene TRBV28; TRBD1 matches at 8 bases. The V segment lost 4 bases and the J segment 2 bases; nucleotides outside the gene matches: 3. The germline gives CDR1 MDHEN, CDR2 SYDVKM. The CDR3 sequence is 14 residues long. DNA for the CDR3: TGTGCCAGCAGTTACAGGGGGGATCAAGAGACCCAGTACTTC. It specifies CASSYRGDQETQYF. Full variable domain (rest looked up from reference TRBV28 and TRBJ2-5): DVKVTQSSRYLVKRTGEKVFLECVQDMDHENMFWYRQDPGLGLRLIYFSYDVKMKEKGDIPEGYSVSREKKERFSLILESASTNQTSMYLCASSYRGDQETQYFGPGTRLLVL.

Written as DNA, the CDR3 is TGTGCCAGCACCTGGGGGTTGGGACCCGGGGGGCTTTCTGGGGCCAACGTCCTGACTTTC. It codes for CASTWGLGPGGLSGANVLTF. The chain is built from TRBV2 and TRBJ2-6; tentative D call: TRBD2 (7 bases). This CDR3 is built from 20 residues. The germline CDR1 and CDR2 sequences are SNHLY and FYNNEI. V lost 7 bases and J lost 1, with 26 bases in between.

The gene calls are TRBV9 and TRBJ1-1, with a possible D match to TRBD1 (5 bases). The CDR3 totals 13 residues. Per the germline V gene, CDR1 is SGDLS and CDR2 is YYNGEE. V lost 4 bases to trimming and J lost 3 bases, with 10 bases between them. The CDR3 DNA reads TGTGCCAGCAGCCCATGGGGGGACACTGAAGCTTTCTTT. This sequence encodes CASSPWGDTEAFF.

The rearrangement links TRBV20-1 to TRBJ1-6; D unresolved. The CDR3 totals 11 residues. Germline V gene sequence: CDR1 DFQATT, CDR2 SNEGSKA (reference sequence). V lost 0 bases and J 7 bases, leaving 1 base between the germline ends. The CDR3 reads CSARENSPLHF. For the CDR3, the DNA is TGCAGTGCTAGAGAGAATTCACCCCTCCACTTT.

The rearrangement uses TRBV2 and TRBJ2-1; 8 bases fit TRBD2. V shed 9 bases, J shed 0 bases, and the junction held 4 bases outside the gene matches. The CDR3 totals 14 residues. From germline, CDR1 is SNHLY and CDR2 FYNNEI. CDR3 residues: CASTGTSSYNEQFF. The DNA of the CDR3 is TGTGCCAGTACCGGGACTAGCTCCTACAATGAGCAGTTCTTC. Filled out from reference TRBV2 and TRBJ2-1, the complete variable domain reads EPEVTQTPSHQVTQMGQEVILRCVPISNHLYFYWYRQILGQKVEFLVSFYNNEISEKSEIFDDQFSVERPDGSNFTLKIRSTKLEDSAMYFCASTGTSSYNEQFFGPGTRLTVL.

The chain has TRBV14 and TRBJ1-1; the D is unclear. Per the germline V gene, CDR1 is SGHDN and CDR2 is FVKESK. This CDR3 has 16 residues. Trimming left V 1 base short and J 0 bases short, with 12 bases between. CDR3 residues: CASSQGQWQLNTEAFF. DNA for the CDR3: TGTGCCAGCAGCCAAGGGCAATGGCAGCTGAACACTGAAGCTTTCTTT.